The 2 T cell receptor beta chains below come from one sample, sequenced in a study of blood T cell repertoires in COVID-19. The protocol was immunoSEQ multiplex PCR, while the TCRdb copy is restricted to in-frame clones and leaves out a portion. The sample gives roughly 120,000 clones, around three quarters of which show up once; roughly 6.2% is in the top ten. The sample taken for sequencing was peripheral blood. These receptors were taken from a man between 65 and 85 years old with acute or convalescent COVID-19.

J is TRBJ1-3 and V is TRBV7-9; D gene uncertain. Per the germline V gene, CDR1 is SEHNR and CDR2 is FQNEAQ (reference sequence). Between the trimmed V and J ends, which lost 5 bases and 0 bases, there was a span of 5 bases. The CDR3 totals 13 residues. The CDR3 loop reads CASSQYSGNTIYF. CDR3 nucleotide sequence: TGTGCCAGCAGCCAGTACTCTGGAAACACCATATATTTT.

This clone showed up just once. V usage is TRBV9 and J usage is TRBJ1-1; 7 bases line up with TRBD1. Germline V gene sequence: CDR1 SGDLS, CDR2 YYNGEE. This CDR3 is 17 amino acids long. V lost 2 bases, J lost 1 base, and 11 bases stayed unmatched. The CDR3 nucleotides read TGTGCCAGCAGCGTTAGGGGGACAGCCTTTGCGAACACTGAAGCTTTCTTT. Translation: CASSVRGTAFANTEAFF.